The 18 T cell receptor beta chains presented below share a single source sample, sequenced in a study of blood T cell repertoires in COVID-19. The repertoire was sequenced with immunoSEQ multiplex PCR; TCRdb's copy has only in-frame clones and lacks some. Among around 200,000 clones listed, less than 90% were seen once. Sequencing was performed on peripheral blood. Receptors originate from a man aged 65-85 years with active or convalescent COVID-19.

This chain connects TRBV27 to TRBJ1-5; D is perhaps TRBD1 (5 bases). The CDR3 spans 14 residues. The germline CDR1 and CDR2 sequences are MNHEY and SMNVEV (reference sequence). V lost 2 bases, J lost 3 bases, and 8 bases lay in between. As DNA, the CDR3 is TGTGCCAGCAGTTTAATAGGGGTCAATCAGCCCCAGCATTTT. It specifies CASSLIGVNQPQHF.

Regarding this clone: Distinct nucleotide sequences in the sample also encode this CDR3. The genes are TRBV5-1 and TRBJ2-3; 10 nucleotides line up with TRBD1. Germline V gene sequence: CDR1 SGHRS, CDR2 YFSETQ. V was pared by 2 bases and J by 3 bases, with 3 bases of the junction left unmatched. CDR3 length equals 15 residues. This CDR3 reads CASSLRQGATDTQYF. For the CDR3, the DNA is TGCGCCAGCAGCTTACGACAGGGGGCGACAGATACGCAGTATTTT.

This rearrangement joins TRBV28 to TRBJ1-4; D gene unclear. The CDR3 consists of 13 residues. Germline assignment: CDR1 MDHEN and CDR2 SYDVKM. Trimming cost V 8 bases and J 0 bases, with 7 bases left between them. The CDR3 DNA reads TGTGCCAGCGGGCGTACAACTAATGAAAAACTGTTTTTT. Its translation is CASGRTTNEKLFF.

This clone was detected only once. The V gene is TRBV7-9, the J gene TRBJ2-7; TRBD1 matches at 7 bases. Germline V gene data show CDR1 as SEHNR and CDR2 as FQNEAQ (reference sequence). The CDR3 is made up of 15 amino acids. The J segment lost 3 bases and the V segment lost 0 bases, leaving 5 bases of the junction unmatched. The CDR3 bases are TGTGCCAGCAGCTTAGCAGGGACAGAACTCTACGAGCAGTACTTC. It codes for CASSLAGTELYEQYF.

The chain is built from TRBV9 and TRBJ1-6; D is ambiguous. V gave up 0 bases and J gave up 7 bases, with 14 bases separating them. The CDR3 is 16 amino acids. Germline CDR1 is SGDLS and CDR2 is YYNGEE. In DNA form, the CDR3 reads TGTGCCAGCAGCGTAGCTAGCCAGGCTGACAATTCACCCCTCCACTTT. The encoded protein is CASSVASQADNSPLHF.

CDR3 DNA sequence: TGTGCCATCAGTGAGTCGACGGGGGGCTATGGCTACACCTTC. This encodes CAISESTGGYGYTF. The chain has TRBV10-3 and TRBJ1-2, with TRBD1 as a possible D gene (5 bases). This CDR3 has 14 residues. CDR1 and CDR2 (germline): ENHRY, SYGVKD. Between the trimmed V and J ends, which lost 0 bases and 4 bases, there was a span of 9 bases.

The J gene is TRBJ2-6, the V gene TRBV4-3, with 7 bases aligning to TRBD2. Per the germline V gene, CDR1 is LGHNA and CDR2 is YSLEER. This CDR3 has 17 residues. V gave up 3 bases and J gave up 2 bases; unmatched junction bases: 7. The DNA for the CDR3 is TGCGCCAGCAGCCATGGGGGGGGTAGAACTGGGGCCAACGTCCTGACTTTC. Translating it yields CASSHGGGRTGANVLTF.

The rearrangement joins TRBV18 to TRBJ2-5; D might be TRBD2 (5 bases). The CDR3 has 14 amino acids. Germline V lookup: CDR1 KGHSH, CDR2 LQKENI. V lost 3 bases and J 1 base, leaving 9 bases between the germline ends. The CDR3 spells CASSPDLFQETQYF. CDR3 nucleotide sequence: TGTGCCAGCTCACCGGACTTATTCCAAGAGACCCAGTACTTC.

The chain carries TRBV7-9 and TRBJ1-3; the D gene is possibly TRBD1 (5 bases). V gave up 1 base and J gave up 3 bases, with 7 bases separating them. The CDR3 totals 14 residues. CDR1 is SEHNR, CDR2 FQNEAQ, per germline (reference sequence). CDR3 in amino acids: CASSLEGYGNTIYF. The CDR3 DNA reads TGTGCCAGCAGCTTAGAGGGGTATGGAAACACCATATATTTT.

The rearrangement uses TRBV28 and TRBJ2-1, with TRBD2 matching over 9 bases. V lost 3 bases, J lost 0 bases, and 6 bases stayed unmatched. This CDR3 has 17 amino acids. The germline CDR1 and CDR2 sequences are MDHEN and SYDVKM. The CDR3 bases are TGTGCCAGCAGTTTTCCACGTAGCGGGAGCTCCTACAATGAGCAGTTCTTC. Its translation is CASSFPRSGSSYNEQFF.

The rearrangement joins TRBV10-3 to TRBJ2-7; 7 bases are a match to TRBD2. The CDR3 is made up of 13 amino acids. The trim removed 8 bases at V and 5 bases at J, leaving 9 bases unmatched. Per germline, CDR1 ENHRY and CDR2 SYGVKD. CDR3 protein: CAIQGRALDEQYF. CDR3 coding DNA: TGTGCCATCCAAGGGAGGGCCCTTGACGAGCAGTACTTC.

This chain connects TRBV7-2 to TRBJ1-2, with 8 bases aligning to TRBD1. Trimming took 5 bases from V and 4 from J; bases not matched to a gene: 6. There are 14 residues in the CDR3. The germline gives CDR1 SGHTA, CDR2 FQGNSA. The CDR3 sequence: CASSHGTGLYGYTF. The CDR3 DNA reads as TGTGCCAGCAGCCACGGGACAGGCCTCTATGGCTACACCTTC.

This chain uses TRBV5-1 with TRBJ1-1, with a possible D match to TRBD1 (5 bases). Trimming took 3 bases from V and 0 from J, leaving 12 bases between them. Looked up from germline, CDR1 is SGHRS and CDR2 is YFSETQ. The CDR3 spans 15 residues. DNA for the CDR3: TGCGCCAGCAGCTCTACCAGGGCGATGAACACTGAAGCTTTCTTT. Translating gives CASSSTRAMNTEAFF.

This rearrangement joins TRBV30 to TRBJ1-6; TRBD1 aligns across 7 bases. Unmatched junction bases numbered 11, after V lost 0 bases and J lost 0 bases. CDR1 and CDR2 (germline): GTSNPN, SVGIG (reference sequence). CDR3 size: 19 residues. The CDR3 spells CAWSVGQGVIPSYNSPLHF. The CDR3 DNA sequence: TGTGCCTGGAGTGTAGGTCAGGGGGTCATCCCCTCCTATAATTCACCCCTCCACTTT.

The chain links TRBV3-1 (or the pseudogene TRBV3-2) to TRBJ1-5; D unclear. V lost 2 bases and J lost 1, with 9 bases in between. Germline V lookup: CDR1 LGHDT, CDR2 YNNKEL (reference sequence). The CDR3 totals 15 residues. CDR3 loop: CASSQTRNSNQPQHF. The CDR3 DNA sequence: TGTGCCAGCAGCCAAACGAGAAACAGCAATCAGCCCCAGCATTTT.

The CDR3 spells CSVESGGGGGTDTQYF. CDR3 coding DNA: TGCAGCGTTGAAAGTGGAGGGGGCGGGGGCACAGATACGCAGTATTTT. The V call is TRBV29-1, the J call TRBJ2-3, with D possibly TRBD1 on 7 matching bases. This CDR3 spans 16 amino acids. The V gene lost 2 bases and the J gene lost 1 base, with 16 bases spanning the gap. Germline values: CDR1 SQVTM, CDR2 ANQGSEA.

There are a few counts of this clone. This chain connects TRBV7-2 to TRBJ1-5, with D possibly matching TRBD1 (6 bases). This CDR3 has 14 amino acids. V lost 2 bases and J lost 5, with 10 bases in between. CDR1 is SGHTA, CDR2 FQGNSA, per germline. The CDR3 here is CASSLYAGDQPQHF. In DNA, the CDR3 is TGTGCCAGCAGCTTATATGCAGGGGATCAGCCCCAGCATTTT. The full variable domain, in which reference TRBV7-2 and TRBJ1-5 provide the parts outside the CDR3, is GAGVSQSPSNKVTEKGKDVELRCDPISGHTALYWYRQSLGQGLEFLIYFQGNSAPDKSGLPSDRFSAERTGGSVSTLTIQRTQQEDSAVYLCASSLYAGDQPQHFGDGTRLSIL.

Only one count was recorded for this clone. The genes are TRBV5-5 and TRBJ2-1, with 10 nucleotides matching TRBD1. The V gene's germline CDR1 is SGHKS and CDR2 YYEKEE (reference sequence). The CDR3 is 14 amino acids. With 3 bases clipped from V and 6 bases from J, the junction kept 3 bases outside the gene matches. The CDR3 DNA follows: TGTGCCAGCAGCTCGAGGACAGGGGGCAATGAGCAGTTCTTC. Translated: CASSSRTGGNEQFF. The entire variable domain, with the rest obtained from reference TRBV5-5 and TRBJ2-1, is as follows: DAGVTQSPTHLIKTRGQQVTLRCSPISGHKSVSWYQQVLGQGPQFIFQYYEKEERGRGNFPDRFSARQFPNYSSELNVNALLLGDSALYLCASSSRTGGNEQFFGPGTRLTVL.